What follows describes a single T cell receptor beta chain. This CDR3 is built from 16 residues. Looked up from germline, CDR1 is SGHVS and CDR2 is FQNEAQ. With 1 base clipped from V and 5 bases from J, the junction kept 10 bases outside the gene matches. 60 Vbeta and 13 Jbeta primers were used in PCR. The repertoire was sequenced with immunoSEQ multiplex PCR; TCRdb's copy has only in-frame clones and lacks some. The table includes about 60,000 clones, around 87% detected once. The data belong to a study of cytomegalovirus exposure and HLA in healthy donors. Sequenced: PBMCs. The receptor was isolated from a man aged 18 to 35 in good health and CMV-seronegative. J is TRBJ1-1 and V is TRBV7-8, with TRBD1 matching over 7 bases. Written as DNA, the CDR3 is TGTGCCAGCAGCTTAGGTGCGCCAGGGGGTTGGACTGAAGCTTTCTTT. Protein sequence: CASSLGAPGGWTEAFF.